These 24 T cell receptor beta chains were all obtained from the same sample, sequenced in a study of T cells after yellow fever vaccination. TCRdb analysed the 5' RACE reads with MiXCR anew, one entry per CDR3 protein. In the table there are around 360,000 distinct CDR3 sequences, around a tenth of which are singletons. Sample: PBMCs, taken on the day of the first yellow fever vaccination. The receptor source for this set is a man aged 18 to 35 who received the YFV17D yellow fever vaccine.

This clonotype turned up a few times. The V gene is TRBV5-1, the J gene TRBJ1-1, with D unclear. V lost 1 base and J lost 4, with 20 bases in between. Per the germline V gene, CDR1 is SGHRS and CDR2 is YFSETQ. CDR3 length equals 17 residues. The CDR3 loop reads CASSLLAAVGSGTEAFF. CDR3 in DNA: TGCGCCAGCAGCTTGCTCGCGGCTGTTGGGAGTGGCACTGAAGCTTTCTTT. Supplemented by reference TRBV5-1 and TRBJ1-1, the full variable domain reads KAGVTQTPRYLIKTRGQQVTLSCSPISGHRSVSWYQQTPGQGLQFLFEYFSETQRNKGNFPGRFSGRQFSNSRSEMNVSTLELGDSALYLCASSLLAAVGSGTEAFFGQGTRLTVV.

In its sample, this clonotype was seen many times. This chain joins TRBV19 and TRBJ2-3; D is uncertain. This CDR3 spans 11 amino acids. V lost 0 bases and J lost 6, with 1 base in between. Germline V gives CDR1 LNHDA, CDR2 SQIVND (reference sequence). CDR3 coding DNA: TGTGCCAGTAGTATAGAGGATACGCAGTATTTT. This gives the protein CASSIEDTQYF.

J is TRBJ2-7 and V is TRBV3-1, with 11 positions matching TRBD2. Germline V gene data show CDR1 as LGHDT and CDR2 as YNNKEL (reference sequence). The CDR3 totals 18 residues. V trimming: 0 bases; J trimming: 7 bases; junction bases outside the gene matches: 14. CDR3 nucleotides: TGTGCCAGCAGCCAAGATGCGGCTAGCGGGGGGCATGTGGGGGAGCAGTACGTC. The encoded protein is CASSQDAASGGHVGEQYV.

J is TRBJ2-7 and V is TRBV6-2 or TRBV6-3; D might be TRBD1 (5 bases). Germline lookup yields CDR1 MNHEY and CDR2 SVGEGT. The CDR3 sequence is 14 residues long. Deletions cut 6 bases from V and 2 bases from J, with 14 bases between. Here the CDR3 reads CASRSGAGTYEQYV. The DNA of the CDR3 is TGTGCCAGCAGGAGTGGGGCAGGGACCTACGAGCAGTACGTC.

The genes are TRBV12-3 or TRBV12-4 and TRBJ1-5; no clear D. This CDR3 region has 12 residues. Trimming left V 4 bases short and J 9 bases short, with 10 bases between. CDR3 nucleotide sequence: TGTGCCAGCAGTTCGGTCAGGACGCCCCAGCATTTT. As protein: CASSSVRTPQHF.

The chain links TRBV5-1 to TRBJ1-1, with D uncertain. Germline V gene data show CDR1 as SGHRS and CDR2 as YFSETQ. Trimming stripped 4 bases from V and 4 bases from J, with 14 bases between. This CDR3 region has 14 residues. In DNA form, the CDR3 reads TGCGCCAGCAGCAATGGGTACTTGAGCACTGAAGCTTTCTTT. Amino acid sequence: CASSNGYLSTEAFF.

This clonotype was found a few times. The DNA of the CDR3 is TGTGCCACCAGTGATCCGACGAACACCGGGGAGCTGTTTTTT. Protein: CATSDPTNTGELFF. The rearrangement joins TRBV24-1 to TRBJ2-2; D is undetermined. The CDR3 sequence is 14 residues long. V was clipped by 3 bases and J by 0 bases, with 4 bases between them. Germline V gene sequence: CDR1 KGHDR, CDR2 SFDVKD.

The rearrangement joins TRBV12-3 or TRBV12-4 to TRBJ1-5, with no clear D. Trimming took 2 bases from V and 4 from J, leaving 6 bases between them. The CDR3 length is 13 residues. The CDR3 region has the DNA TGTGCCAGCAGTTTACTACCTAATCAGCCCCAGCATTTT. Its protein is CASSLLPNQPQHF.

This clonotype was seen many times. The chain employs TRBV4-3 and TRBJ2-5; 7 nucleotides agree with TRBD2. The CDR3 extends over 15 amino acids. V lost 2 bases to trimming and J lost 2 bases; unmatched junction nucleotides: 5. Germline lookup yields CDR1 LGHNA and CDR2 YSLEER. Here the CDR3 reads CASSQSGVGQETQYF. CDR3 sequence (DNA): TGCGCCAGCAGCCAAAGCGGGGTGGGGCAAGAGACCCAGTACTTC.

This clonotype was picked up a small number of times. This rearrangement joins TRBV15 to TRBJ2-5; 7 bases align to TRBD1. J was trimmed by 4 bases and V by 0 bases; bases with no gene match: 11. CDR1 LNHNV and CDR2 YYDKDF come from the germline V gene (reference sequence). This CDR3 contains 17 residues. CDR3 coding DNA: TGTGCCACCAGCAGAGATCGGGCAGGGGGAAAGGGAGAGACCCAGTACTTC. Translating gives CATSRDRAGGKGETQYF. Supplemented by reference TRBV15 and TRBJ2-5, the full variable domain reads DAMVIQNPRYQVTQFGKPVTLSCSQTLNHNVMYWYQQKSSQAPKLLFHYYDKDFNNEADTPDNFQSRRPNTSFCFLDIRSPGLGDTAMYLCATSRDRAGGKGETQYFGPGTRLLVL.

J is TRBJ1-2 and V is TRBV7-2; possibly TRBD1 for D (5 bases). The CDR3 is 14 amino acids. Germline CDR1 is SGHTA and CDR2 is FQGNSA. V shed 5 bases and J shed 8 bases, with 18 bases lying between them. The CDR3 nucleotides read TGTGCCAGCAGCCGCATGATCACGGGACCGGGCTACACCTTC. Protein product: CASSRMITGPGYTF.

This clonotype was observed a few times. The chain recombines TRBV7-3 with TRBJ2-5; a possible D gene is TRBD1 (6 bases). The CDR3 has 14 amino acids. The germline CDR1 and CDR2 sequences are SGHTA and FQGTGA. The germline V and J ends were trimmed by 1 base and 3 bases, with 9 bases remaining between them. CDR3 sequence: CASSLNPGEETQYF. The CDR3 DNA reads as TGTGCCAGCAGCTTAAACCCAGGGGAAGAGACCCAGTACTTC.

Only a few counts were recorded for this clonotype. The CDR3 region is CASSSAFNSPLHF. The CDR3, as DNA: TGTGCCAGCAGCTCCGCCTTTAATTCACCCCTCCACTTT. V and J are TRBV7-9 and TRBJ1-6; D is unclear. The CDR3 covers 13 residues. CDR1 and CDR2 (germline): SEHNR, FQNEAQ (reference sequence). V lost 4 bases and J 6 bases, leaving 7 bases between the germline ends.

This clonotype was found a few times. V and J are TRBV15 and TRBJ2-6; no reliable D call. V gave up 1 base and J gave up 2 bases, with 3 bases separating them. The germline CDR1 and CDR2 sequences are LNHNV and YYDKDF (reference sequence). The CDR3 has 14 amino acids. DNA for the CDR3: TGTGCCACCAGCAGAGTTGCTGGGGCCAACGTCCTGACTTTC. This encodes CATSRVAGANVLTF.

The chain couples TRBV4-3 to TRBJ1-6, with D perhaps TRBD1 (6 bases). This CDR3 is built from 14 residues. Between the trimmed V and J ends, which lost 6 bases and 4 bases, there was a span of 10 bases. The germline V gene has CDR1 LGHNA and CDR2 YSLEER. The CDR3 sequence: CASRGGQYNSPLHF. CDR3 in DNA: TGCGCCAGCAGAGGGGGGCAGTATAATTCACCCCTCCACTTT.

This clonotype was detected a few times. This sequence joins TRBV27 and TRBJ1-6, with a tentative D call TRBD1 (5 bases). The V gene lost 6 bases and the J gene lost 12 bases, with 9 bases spanning the gap. This CDR3 spans 11 amino acids. Germline assignment: CDR1 MNHEY and CDR2 SMNVEV (reference sequence). The CDR3 DNA sequence: TGTGCCAGCAGGCATGGGGGACCCCTCCACTTT. Its translation is CASRHGGPLHF.

The chain carries TRBV4-1 and TRBJ1-2, with D possibly being TRBD1 (5 bases). Per germline, CDR1 MGHRA and CDR2 YSYEKL. The V end lost 1 base, the J end lost 1 base, and 13 bases lay between the germline ends. The CDR3 spans 16 residues. The CDR3 DNA reads as TGCGCCAGCAGCCAAGGGTGGGCAGGGCTTAACTATGGCTACACCTTC. Its protein is CASSQGWAGLNYGYTF.

This clonotype occurred a few times. CDR3 protein: CSARASGRGYTF. In DNA form, the CDR3 reads TGCAGTGCTAGAGCATCCGGTCGTGGCTACACCTTC. The genes are TRBV20-1 and TRBJ1-2; D remains unclear. V lost 1 base, J lost 7 bases, and 10 bases lay in between. Germline assignment: CDR1 DFQATT and CDR2 SNEGSKA (reference sequence). The CDR3 is made up of 12 amino acids.

In its sample, this clonotype was seen a few times. The chain is built from TRBV29-1 and TRBJ2-6; D is unclear. V was cut by 4 bases and J by 4 bases, with 17 bases left in between. Germline loops: CDR1 SQVTM, CDR2 ANQGSEA. The CDR3 is made up of 16 amino acids. The CDR3 protein is CSVVWLSRWGANVLTF. CDR3 nucleotides: TGCAGCGTTGTGTGGTTGAGTCGGTGGGGGGCCAACGTCCTGACTTTC.

The J gene is TRBJ1-6, the V gene TRBV12-3 or TRBV12-4; TRBD1 is a possible D gene (5 bases). V gave up 7 bases and J gave up 6 bases, with 16 bases separating them. The CDR3 is 15 residues long. The CDR3 loop is CASTEGRDGNSPLHF. CDR3 DNA: TGTGCCAGCACCGAGGGGAGGGATGGTAATTCACCCCTCCACTTT.

This clonotype was detected many times. The chain employs TRBV5-1 and TRBJ2-5, with a weak D call TRBD2 (5 bases). V shed 0 bases and J shed 5 bases, with 8 bases lying between them. CDR3 length: 13 residues. Looked up from germline, CDR1 is SGHRS and CDR2 is YFSETQ. This CDR3 reads CASSLVPSETQYF. CDR3 nucleotides: TGCGCCAGCAGCTTGGTTCCTAGCGAGACCCAGTACTTC.

This clonotype appeared many times. The gene calls are TRBV6-4 and TRBJ2-3, with 9 bases identical to TRBD2. The germline V gene has CDR1 MRHNA and CDR2 SNTAGT. The CDR3 covers 13 residues. With V trimmed by 3 bases and J by 8 bases, 3 bases remained unmatched. The DNA for the CDR3 is TGTGCCAGCAGTGATAAGACTAGCGGTACGCAGTATTTT. Residues: CASSDKTSGTQYF.

This clonotype was detected ten times or more. The V and J genes are TRBV5-1 and TRBJ2-1; 10 nucleotides agree with TRBD2. This CDR3 region has 15 residues. Per germline, CDR1 SGHRS and CDR2 YFSETQ. Trimming at V came to 3 bases and at J to 7 bases, leaving 7 bases not matched to a gene. CDR3 protein: CASSWQAGGLNEQFF. The DNA of the CDR3 is TGCGCCAGCAGCTGGCAAGCGGGGGGGCTTAATGAGCAGTTCTTC.

Ten or more counts support this clonotype. The V gene is TRBV7-9, the J gene TRBJ1-2, with 7 bases matching TRBD1. V was clipped by 0 bases and J by 8 bases; unmatched bases: 6. The CDR3 contains 14 residues. Germline V gene sequence: CDR1 SEHNR, CDR2 FQNEAQ (reference sequence). The CDR3 nucleotides read TGTGCCAGCAGCTTAGCGGGACAGCCGAGAGGCTACACCTTC. It yields the protein CASSLAGQPRGYTF. Drawing the rest from reference TRBV7-9 and TRBJ1-2, the complete variable domain is DTGVSQNPRHKITKRGQNVTFRCDPISEHNRLYWYRQTLGQGPEFLTYFQNEAQLEKSRLLSDRFSAERPKGSFSTLEIQRTEQGDSAMYLCASSLAGQPRGYTFGSGTRLTVV.